A single sample is the source of the 20 T cell receptor beta chains below, sequenced in a study of metastatic and nonmetastatic thyroid tumors. Patients were all untreated before their thyroid surgery. TCRdb re-called clones from the PCR reads using MiXCR. Of about 35,000 clones listed, roughly a fifth are singletons. Sequencing was done on a sample of blood. The receptor source for this set is a female donor with papillary thyroid cancer or a benign thyroid nodule (not recorded which). Some clones in this sample may be carry-over from other donors' samples.

The V and J genes are TRBV28 and TRBJ2-3; 9 nucleotides line up with TRBD2. CDR3 length equals 21 residues. The germline V gene has CDR1 MDHEN and CDR2 SYDVKM. J lost 0 bases, V lost 2 bases, and 18 bases had no gene match. The CDR3 sequence: CASSLISSRLAADYSTDTQYF. The CDR3 DNA sequence: TGTGCCAGCAGTTTAATAAGTTCACGACTAGCGGCGGACTATAGCACAGATACGCAGTATTTT. The full variable domain, completed using reference TRBV28 and TRBJ2-3, is DVKVTQSSRYLVKRTGEKVFLECVQDMDHENMFWYRQDPGLGLRLIYFSYDVKMKEKGDIPEGYSVSREKKERFSLILESASTNQTSMYLCASSLISSRLAADYSTDTQYFGPGTRLTVL.

This clone was detected ten times or more. This rearrangement joins TRBV19 to TRBJ1-2, with a possible D match to TRBD1 (6 bases). Germline CDR1 LNHDA, CDR2 SQIVND (reference sequence). This CDR3 has 15 residues. V shed 0 bases and J shed 6 bases, with 14 bases lying between them. In nucleotides, the CDR3 is TGTGCCAGTAGTATAGAGGGCACAGGGTCCAATGGCTACACCTTC. Its protein is CASSIEGTGSNGYTF. The whole variable domain, filled in from reference TRBV19 and TRBJ1-2, reads DGGITQSPKYLFRKEGQNVTLSCEQNLNHDAMYWYRQDPGQGLRLIYYSQIVNDFQKGDIAEGYSVSREKKESFPLTVTSAQKNPTAFYLCASSIEGTGSNGYTFGSGTRLTVV.

This clone was seen at least ten times. V usage is TRBV18 and J usage is TRBJ2-7; 9 bases agree with TRBD1. The ends lost 2 bases at V and 1 base at J; junction bases unmatched: 21. This CDR3 has 21 amino acids. The germline V gene encodes CDR1 KGHSH and CDR2 LQKENI. CDR3 coding DNA: TGTGCCAGCTCACCAGACTTTGGGTTTTGGGACCGGGACAGGGTATCCTACGAGCAGTACTTC. This sequence encodes CASSPDFGFWDRDRVSYEQYF.

This clone is medium-sized within its sample. This chain uses TRBV6-1 with TRBJ2-1; TRBD2 matches at 7 bases. Germline V gene lookup returns CDR1 MNHNS and CDR2 SASEGT. This CDR3 region has 14 residues. J was trimmed by 9 bases and V by 4 bases; bases with no gene match: 9. The CDR3: CASSAERDSAEQFF. CDR3 in DNA: TGTGCCAGCAGTGCCGAGCGGGATTCCGCTGAGCAGTTCTTC.

This chain joins TRBV4-1 and TRBJ2-3; D uncertain. Germline V gene data show CDR1 as MGHRA and CDR2 as YSYEKL. The V and J ends lost 4 bases and 6 bases respectively, with 17 bases between them. The CDR3 loop spans 15 amino acids. CDR3 in DNA: TGCGCCAGCAGCCCATGCCTACTTGTGACGGATACGCAGTATTTT. Protein: CASSPCLLVTDTQYF.

This clone was detected only a few times. A read error is possible here, since a much larger clone lies one base away. It is likely a read error, because the conserved phenylalanine at the end of the CDR3 is missing. The chain joins TRBV24-1 to TRBJ2-1; 14 bases agree with TRBD2. CDR1 and CDR2 (germline): KGHDR, SFDVKD. The CDR3 is made up of 16 amino acids. V gave up 3 bases and J gave up 6 bases; unmatched junction bases: 3. Written as DNA, the CDR3 is TGTGCCACCAGTGATGGGACTAGCGGGAGTCTCAATGAGCAGTTCCTC. Protein: CATSDGTSGSLNEQFL.

The chain couples TRBV20-1 to TRBJ1-5; the D is unclear. In germline, CDR1 is DFQATT, CDR2 SNEGSKA (reference sequence). V lost 5 bases and J lost 2, with 22 bases in between. CDR3 size: 17 residues. CDR3 residues: CSALPIPATGGNQPQHF. For the CDR3, the DNA is TGCAGTGCTTTGCCCATCCCCGCGACTGGGGGCAATCAGCCCCAGCATTTT.

This clone came up many times. This chain uses TRBV20-1 with TRBJ1-6; TRBD1 matches 7 bases. The V segment lost 5 bases and the J segment 6 bases; nucleotides outside the gene matches: 4. From germline, CDR1 is DFQATT and CDR2 SNEGSKA (reference sequence). The CDR3 contains 13 residues. CDR3 DNA sequence: TGCAGTGCTGAGACAGGGCGTAATTCACCCCTCCACTTT. This codes for CSAETGRNSPLHF.

In this sample, this clone turned up many times. The chain joins TRBV6-4 to TRBJ1-1; D is perhaps TRBD1 (5 bases). V lost 6 bases, J lost 4 bases, and 12 bases lay in between. Germline-derived CDR1 and CDR2 are MRHNA and SNTAGT. CDR3 size: 13 residues. The CDR3 protein is CASRAPGGTEAFF. The CDR3 DNA sequence: TGTGCCAGCAGAGCCCCGGGGGGCACTGAAGCTTTCTTT.

The V call is TRBV27, the J call TRBJ1-2; D is undetermined. The V end was cut by 6 bases, the J end by 3 bases, with 17 bases between. Germline loops: CDR1 MNHEY, CDR2 SMNVEV (reference sequence). The CDR3 has 15 residues. The CDR3 region is CASRPWACADYGYTF. The DNA of the CDR3 is TGTGCCAGCAGACCATGGGCGTGTGCCGACTATGGCTACACCTTC.

V and J are TRBV7-2 and TRBJ2-7, with a tentative D call TRBD2 (6 bases). This CDR3 comprises 14 residues. The V and J ends lost 7 bases and 2 bases respectively, with 15 bases between them. The germline gives CDR1 SGHTA, CDR2 FQGNSA. The CDR3 loop is CASISRGGTYEQYF. CDR3 DNA: TGTGCCAGCATCTCCCGTGGGGGGACCTACGAGCAGTACTTC. The full variable domain, its missing parts supplied by reference TRBV7-2 and TRBJ2-7, is GAGVSQSPSNKVTEKGKDVELRCDPISGHTALYWYRQSLGQGLEFLIYFQGNSAPDKSGLPSDRFSAERTGGSVSTLTIQRTQQEDSAVYLCASISRGGTYEQYFGPGTRLTVT.

This clone was seen at least ten times. The chain links TRBV28 to TRBJ2-1, with a weak D call TRBD2 (6 bases). CDR3 length equals 14 residues. Per germline, CDR1 MDHEN and CDR2 SYDVKM. Between the trimmed V and J ends, which lost 2 bases and 5 bases, there was a span of 10 bases. The CDR3 DNA sequence: TGTGCCAGCAGTTTACGCGGGGTACACAATGAGCAGTTCTTC. Its protein is CASSLRGVHNEQFF.

This chain links TRBV20-1 with TRBJ2-7; D possibly corresponds to TRBD1 (6 bases). The CDR3 is 14 residues long. The V end was cut by 0 bases, the J end by 6 bases, with 15 bases between. The V gene's germline CDR1 is DFQATT and CDR2 SNEGSKA (reference sequence). CDR3 bases: TGCAGTGCTAGAGATTACCGGACAGAAACCGAGCAGTACTTC. This translates into CSARDYRTETEQYF.

This clone was counted at least ten times. The rearrangement links TRBV7-2 to TRBJ1-5; D perhaps matches TRBD1 (6 bases). The germline V and J ends were trimmed by 3 bases and 7 bases, with 10 bases remaining between them. The germline CDR1 and CDR2 sequences are SGHTA and FQGNSA. The CDR3 consists of 13 residues. CDR3 DNA sequence: TGTGCCAGCAGCTTGGGGGCGAGGCAGCCCCAGCATTTT. This translates into CASSLGARQPQHF.

The chain joins TRBV10-1 to TRBJ2-7; either TRBD1 or TRBD2 may fit D (5 bases each). Germline V gene lookup returns CDR1 WNHNN and CDR2 SYGVQD (reference sequence). This CDR3 has 13 residues. V was cut by 10 bases and J by 3 bases, with 16 bases left in between. CDR3 in DNA: TGCGCCACACCGGGGCAGGTAATCTACGAGCAGTACGTC. The encoded protein is CATPGQVIYEQYV.

With respect to this clone: This clone may be a read error of a much larger clone one base away. This chain uses TRBV3-1 with TRBJ2-3, with unresolved D. The length of the CDR3 is 11 residues. CDR1 is LGHDT, CDR2 YNNKEL, per germline (reference sequence). CDR3 nucleotides: TGTGCCATCAGCGACACAGATACGCAGTATTTT. Its translation: CAISDTDTQYF.

The chain combines TRBV11-2 with TRBJ1-2, with a tentative D call TRBD1 (5 bases). The CDR3 has 15 residues. V was trimmed by 5 bases and J by 6 bases, leaving 19 bases between them. The V gene's germline CDR1 is SGHAT and CDR2 FQNNGV. The CDR3 region is CASSTHGGLKDGYTF. The CDR3 DNA reads as TGTGCCAGCAGCACTCACGGGGGTCTCAAGGATGGCTACACCTTC.

There are a few counts of this clone. The CDR3 nucleotides read TGTGCCAGCAGTTTTGGGAATCTTGGTAATTCACCCCTCCACTTT. This codes for CASSFGNLGNSPLHF. J is TRBJ1-6 and V is TRBV28; D gene uncertain. The germline gives CDR1 MDHEN, CDR2 SYDVKM. Trimming shortened V by 3 bases and J by 6 bases, and 12 bases separated the two germline ends. This CDR3 comprises 15 residues.

The rearrangement links TRBV6-5 to TRBJ2-1, with a weak D call TRBD1 (5 bases). CDR1 and CDR2 (germline): MNHEY, SVGAGI. V was trimmed by 6 bases and J by 7 bases, leaving 22 bases between them. The CDR3 spans 16 residues. CDR3 protein: CASSSLRDSARNEQFF. The CDR3 DNA follows: TGTGCCAGCAGCTCCCTCCGTGACAGTGCTAGGAATGAGCAGTTCTTC.

By frequency in the sample, this clone is medium-sized (0.01 to 0.1%). This chain uses TRBV2 with TRBJ2-7; TRBD2 might be the D (5 bases). In germline, CDR1 is SNHLY, CDR2 FYNNEI. The CDR3 covers 14 residues. V dropped 7 bases and J dropped 2 bases, with 15 bases sitting between them. The CDR3 nucleotides read TGTGCCAGCACCCGGGATATTATAACCTACGAGCAGTACTTC. Translated: CASTRDIITYEQYF. Drawing the rest from reference TRBV2 and TRBJ2-7, the complete variable domain is EPEVTQTPSHQVTQMGQEVILRCVPISNHLYFYWYRQILGQKVEFLVSFYNNEISEKSEIFDDQFSVERPDGSNFTLKIRSTKLEDSAMYFCASTRDIITYEQYFGPGTRLTVT.